The clone carrying this T cell receptor (beta chain) has a single count. Antigen unknown. TCRdb's table, derived via immunoSEQ multiplex PCR, lists solely in-frame clones and lacks some. The table includes about 120,000 clones, over 80% detected once. The sample belongs to a study of T cell responses to AZD1222 COVID-19 vaccine. Study findings and constraints: Females made up more of the donors, who were largely white British, and clonal diversity may have come out too low.

CDR1 and CDR2 (germline): SNHLY, FYNNEI. Between the trimmed V and J ends, which lost 7 bases and 2 bases, there was a span of 15 bases. The CDR3 is 14 amino acids. The chain links TRBV2 to TRBJ2-7, with D tentatively TRBD2 (5 bases). The TCR sequence derives from an adult in good health. This specimen consisted of peripheral blood, obtained on day 0 of AZD1222 vaccination. DNA of the CDR3: TGTGCCAGCAACCGGGAAGTCGGGACCTACGAGCAGTACTTC. Translating gives CASNREVGTYEQYF.